The subject of this entry is one T cell receptor beta chain. This entry belongs to a study of blood T cell repertoires in COVID-19. The wider study: The samples span acute and convalescent COVID-19 from the United States, Italy and Spain.

The J segment lost 1 base and the V segment lost 7 bases, leaving 10 bases of the junction unmatched. This CDR3 comprises 15 residues. Repertoires were generated with immunoSEQ multiplex PCR, while TCRdb's copy carries only in-frame clones and drops some. This table holds roughly 250,000 clones, 70% to 85% found once. Sequenced sample: peripheral blood. The chain has TRBV23-1 and TRBJ2-7; TRBD1 matches at 7 bases. TRBV23-1 is flagged as an ORF with uncertain function. This sequence originates from a woman aged 40-49 years with active or convalescent COVID-19. CDR3 sequence: CASTRGKDRSYEQYF. CDR3 nucleotides: TGCGCCAGCACCCGCGGCAAGGACAGGTCCTACGAGCAGTACTTC.